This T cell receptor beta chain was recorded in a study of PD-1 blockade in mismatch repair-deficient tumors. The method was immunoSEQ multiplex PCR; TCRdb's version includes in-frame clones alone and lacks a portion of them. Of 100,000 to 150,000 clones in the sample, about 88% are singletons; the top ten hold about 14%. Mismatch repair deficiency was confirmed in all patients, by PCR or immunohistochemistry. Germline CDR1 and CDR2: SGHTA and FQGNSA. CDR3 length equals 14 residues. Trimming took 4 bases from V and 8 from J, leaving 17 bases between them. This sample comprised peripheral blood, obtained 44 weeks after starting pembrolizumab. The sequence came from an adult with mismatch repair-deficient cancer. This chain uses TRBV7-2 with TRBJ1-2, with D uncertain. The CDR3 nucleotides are TGTGCCAGCAGCTCCCCCCGGGCCCCGCGGGGCTACACCTTC. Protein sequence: CASSSPRAPRGYTF.